The 12 T cell receptor beta chains presented below share a single source sample, sequenced in a study of CD8+ T cells in alopecia areata. Documented treatment: oral pan-JAK inhibitor, 5-10 mg twice daily. Reverse transcribed after extraction, RNA yielded cDNA as the sequencing template. Libraries were prepared by immunoSEQ multiplex PCR; TCRdb keeps only in-frame clonotypes and omits some of them. The sample includes under 300,000 clones, 50% to 75% seen only once; the top ten take 0.9% to 0.95%. Sequenced material: CD4+ T cells sorted from blood, taken around week 54, from a patient treated with tofacitinib. These TCRs come from a human donor with alopecia areata.

This clone was seen more than once but under ten times. The rearrangement links TRBV11-2 to TRBJ1-6; D ambiguous. Between the trimmed V and J ends, which lost 7 bases and 7 bases, there was a span of 8 bases. CDR3 length equals 12 residues. Germline V gene data show CDR1 as SGHAT and CDR2 as FQNNGV. CDR3 nucleotide sequence: TGTGCCAGCACCAAGGCCAATTCACCCCTCCACTTT. As protein: CASTKANSPLHF.

CDR3 sequence: CASSFRPGSGLGVIQYF. CDR3 in DNA: TGTGCCAGCAGCTTCCGGCCAGGGTCGGGACTAGGGGTCATTCAGTACTTC. This sequence joins TRBV5-6 and TRBJ2-4, with 8 bases that match TRBD2. J was trimmed by 9 bases and V by 2 bases; bases with no gene match: 16. This CDR3 contains 17 residues. Germline lookup yields CDR1 SGHDT and CDR2 YYEEEE.

This chain connects TRBV5-6 to TRBJ2-5; 8 bases match TRBD2. There are 13 residues in the CDR3. With 2 bases clipped from V and 3 bases from J, the junction kept 0 bases outside the gene matches. Germline V CDR1 and CDR2: SGHDT, YYEEEE. CDR3 region: CASSFGGEETQYF. CDR3 DNA sequence: TGTGCCAGCAGCTTCGGGGGGGAAGAGACCCAGTACTTC.

The chain uses TRBV29-1 and TRBJ2-1, with D perhaps matching TRBD2 (6 bases). Trimming took 4 bases from V and 6 from J, leaving 10 bases between them. This CDR3 region has 12 residues. Germline V gene sequence: CDR1 SQVTM, CDR2 ANQGSEA. The CDR3 region has the DNA TGCAGCGTTGCGGAGGGCAGCAATGAGCAGTTCTTC. Encoded protein: CSVAEGSNEQFF.

The rearrangement links TRBV7-9 to TRBJ2-7; the D is unclear. Trimming took 4 bases from V and 5 from J, leaving 9 bases between them. The CDR3 totals 12 residues. From germline, CDR1 is SEHNR and CDR2 FQNEAQ (reference sequence). The CDR3 bases are TGTGCCAGCAGCTCACAGATACACGAGCAGTACTTC. Its protein is CASSSQIHEQYF.

The chain employs TRBV7-9 and TRBJ2-3, with D tentatively TRBD1 (6 bases). Germline CDR1 SEHNR, CDR2 FQNEAQ (reference sequence). V dropped 4 bases and J dropped 3 bases, with 8 bases sitting between them. The CDR3 spans 13 residues. In nucleotides, the CDR3 is TGTGCCAGCAGCTGGGGGACAACAGATACGCAGTATTTT. Its translation: CASSWGTTDTQYF.

The chain has TRBV9 and TRBJ2-3; 7 nucleotides match TRBD2. V shed 0 bases and J 2 bases; nucleotides not matched to a gene: 6. This CDR3 is 16 amino acids long. In germline, CDR1 is SGDLS, CDR2 YYNGEE. CDR3 amino acids: CASSVGGRGYTDTQYF. As DNA, the CDR3 is TGTGCCAGCAGCGTAGGTGGGCGGGGGTACACAGATACGCAGTATTTT.

The V call is TRBV29-1, the J call TRBJ1-5; D is possibly TRBD1 (5 bases). The CDR3 is 13 residues long. The germline V gene has CDR1 SQVTM and CDR2 ANQGSEA. V was clipped by 7 bases and J by 3 bases, with 13 bases between them. For the CDR3, the DNA is TGCAGCGCAAGAGACAGCCCCAATCAGCCCCAGCATTTT. This sequence encodes CSARDSPNQPQHF.

The chain uses TRBV7-3 and TRBJ2-3; D remains ambiguous. From germline, CDR1 is SGHTA and CDR2 FQGTGA. Trimming stripped 4 bases from V and 10 bases from J, with 15 bases between. This CDR3 spans 13 amino acids. In DNA, the CDR3 is TGTGCCAGCAGCTATAACGCGAGGTCGGCGCAGTATTTT. Translated: CASSYNARSAQYF. Combining the CDR3 with reference TRBV7-3 and TRBJ2-3 gives the whole variable domain GAGVSQTPSNKVTEKGKYVELRCDPISGHTALYWYRQSLGQGPEFLIYFQGTGAADDSGLPNDRFFAVRPEGSVSTLKIQRTERGDSAVYLCASSYNARSAQYFGPGTRLTVL.

This clone occurred once. V is TRBV5-1 and J is TRBJ1-2, with D hard to call. The CDR3 extends over 14 amino acids. V lost 0 bases, J lost 4 bases, and 10 bases lay in between. CDR1 is SGHRS and CDR2 is YFSETQ in the germline V gene. The DNA of the CDR3 is TGCGCCAGCAGCTTGGATCAGGCGACCTATGGCTACACCTTC. Translation gives CASSLDQATYGYTF.

This clone was seen once. J is TRBJ1-1 and V is TRBV5-1; 8 nucleotides line up with TRBD1. J was trimmed by 5 bases and V by 5 bases; bases with no gene match: 8. This CDR3 has 14 residues. Germline lookup yields CDR1 SGHRS and CDR2 YFSETQ. CDR3 DNA sequence: TGCGCCAGCAGTACCCTTGGACAGGGTACTGAAGCTTTCTTT. Protein: CASSTLGQGTEAFF.

In this sample, this clone turned up a few times. The rearrangement uses TRBV5-8 and TRBJ1-1, with D tentatively TRBD1 (6 bases). The V end was cut by 0 bases, the J end by 5 bases, with 11 bases between. The germline CDR1 and CDR2 sequences are SGHTS and YDEGEE. The CDR3 consists of 14 residues. CDR3 residues: CASSLEGGRTEAFF. The CDR3, as DNA: TGTGCCAGCAGCTTGGAGGGGGGGAGAACTGAAGCTTTCTTT. The complete variable domain, with remaining parts taken from reference TRBV5-8 and TRBJ1-1, reads EAGVTQSPTHLIKTRGQQATLRCSPISGHTSVYWYQQALGLGLQFLLWYDEGEERNRGNFPPRFSGRQFPNYSSELNVNALELEDSALYLCASSLEGGRTEAFFGQGTRLTVV.